The clone carrying this T cell receptor beta chain was seen many times. The antigen is undetermined. V gave up 3 bases and J gave up 6 bases, with 12 bases separating them. This CDR3 has 13 residues. Germline CDR1 is ENHRY and CDR2 is SYGVKD. The source of the sample is a study of T cells in Graves' hyperthyroidism and ophthalmopathy. Study results and limitations: In blood, most of the thyroid clonotypes expanded above 0.001 were also present. Separation of ophthalmopathy from stable hyperthyroidism was achieved by a 13 V-J model. Onset of ophthalmopathy came a median approximately 6.5 months after the model predicted it.

In making diagnoses, clinical symptoms, serum thyroxine and TRAb, thyroid ultrasound and orbital computed tomography were all used. The TCR beta CDR3 regions underwent amplification using RNA transcripts as the source. Using the HTBI primer set, a first-round RT-PCR was run on the TCR CDR3. Via MiXCR, TCRdb re-called the multiplex PCR reads, giving one row per CDR3 protein. Of about 350,000 distinct CDR3 sequences listed, roughly 13% are singletons. This TCR derives from a woman aged 25 to 39 with Graves' hyperthyroidism. The chain is built from TRBV10-3 and TRBJ2-7, with a tentative D call TRBD2 (5 bases). Specimen: blood. CDR3 nucleotide sequence: TGTGCCATCAGTGATTACGGGAACGCCGAGCAGTACTTC. Its protein product is CAISDYGNAEQYF.